Presented here are 8 T cell receptor beta chains from one specimen sequenced in a study of T-cell reconstitution after alpha-beta-depleted transplantation in children. The authors prepared the TCRbeta library with unique molecular identifiers. MiXCR, run by TCRdb on the PCR reads, gives a single entry per CDR3 protein. The table lists about 480,000 distinct CDR3 sequences, around 13% of them singletons. The starting material was PBMCs from the stem cell graft donor, obtained from the stem cell graft. Receptor source: a human donor who donated a stem cell graft to a child with combined immunodeficiency.

This clonotype showed up just a few times. The V gene is TRBV5-1, the J gene TRBJ2-2; possibly TRBD1 or TRBD2 for D (5 bases each). This CDR3 has 15 residues. V lost 4 bases and J 1 base, leaving 11 bases between the germline ends. Germline V gene sequence: CDR1 SGHRS, CDR2 YFSETQ. The DNA for the CDR3 is TGCGCCAGCAGCCCGGGACCGCAGAACACCGGGGAGCTGTTTTTT. Translated: CASSPGPQNTGELFF.

This clonotype was seen repeatedly, ten times or more. CDR3 amino acids: CASSLAGWAGNTIYF. DNA for the CDR3: TGTGCCAGCAGCTTAGCGGGCTGGGCGGGAAACACCATATATTTT. This chain uses TRBV7-2 with TRBJ1-3; D uncertain. With 0 bases removed from V and 4 bases from J, the gap between germline ends came to 10 bases. CDR1 and CDR2 (germline): SGHTA, FQGNSA. The length of the CDR3 is 15 residues.

The V and J genes are TRBV18 and TRBJ2-2; perhaps TRBD2 as D (6 bases). Trimming cost V 2 bases and J 2 bases, with 9 bases left between them. The CDR3 consists of 15 residues. Germline values: CDR1 KGHSH, CDR2 LQKENI. This CDR3 reads CASSPVGTNTGELFF. The CDR3 coding sequence is TGTGCCAGCTCACCAGTGGGGACTAACACCGGGGAGCTGTTTTTT.

This clonotype has only a few counts. The V gene is TRBV19, the J gene TRBJ2-1; TRBD2 matches 10 bases. The J segment lost 3 bases and the V segment lost 3 bases, leaving 5 bases of the junction unmatched. This CDR3 region has 16 residues. Germline-derived CDR1 and CDR2 are LNHDA and SQIVND (reference sequence). The CDR3 coding sequence is TGTGCCAGTAGTATCGGTAGCGGGGGGCACTACAATGAGCAGTTCTTC. The encoded protein is CASSIGSGGHYNEQFF.

There are a few counts of this clonotype. The chain combines TRBV4-2 with TRBJ2-3; TRBD2 agrees at 12 bases. CDR1 is LGHNA, CDR2 YNFKEQ, per germline. V was clipped by 4 bases and J by 2 bases; unmatched bases: 4. The CDR3 has 16 amino acids. DNA of the CDR3: TGTGCCAGCAGCCCGTCTAGCGGGGGGGCCACAGATACGCAGTATTTT. Its translation is CASSPSSGGATDTQYF.

J is TRBJ2-1 and V is TRBV11-2; either TRBD1 or TRBD2 may fit D (5 bases each). CDR3 length: 17 residues. The germline V and J ends were trimmed by 1 base and 1 base, with 14 bases remaining between them. The germline gives CDR1 SGHAT, CDR2 FQNNGV. In DNA form, the CDR3 reads TGTGCCAGCAGCTTAGTTCTGGGGGAGCAGTCCTACAATGAGCAGTTCTTC. This sequence encodes CASSLVLGEQSYNEQFF. Complete variable domain (other parts from reference TRBV11-2 and TRBJ2-1): EAGVAQSPRYKIIEKRQSVAFWCNPISGHATLYWYQQILGQGPKLLIQFQNNGVVDDSQLPKDRFSAERLKGVDSTLKIQPAKLEDSAVYLCASSLVLGEQSYNEQFFGPGTRLTVL.

The chain is built from TRBV27 and TRBJ2-7; D assignment may be TRBD1 or TRBD2 (6 bases each). Germline CDR1 is MNHEY and CDR2 is SMNVEV (reference sequence). Trimming took off 1 base at V and 7 bases at J, with 14 bases between the two ends. The CDR3 is 14 amino acids. The CDR3, as DNA: TGTGCCAGCAGTTTATGGCTGGGGGCGGGGGAGCAGTACTTC. Protein: CASSLWLGAGEQYF.

There are a few counts of this clonotype. The V gene is TRBV5-1, the J gene TRBJ2-5; D is perhaps TRBD1 (7 bases). The CDR3 extends over 15 amino acids. Germline V gives CDR1 SGHRS, CDR2 YFSETQ. V lost 0 bases and J lost 4, with 13 bases in between. The CDR3 here is CASSLEEGARETQYF. The DNA for the CDR3 is TGCGCCAGCAGCTTGGAGGAGGGGGCCCGAGAGACCCAGTACTTC.